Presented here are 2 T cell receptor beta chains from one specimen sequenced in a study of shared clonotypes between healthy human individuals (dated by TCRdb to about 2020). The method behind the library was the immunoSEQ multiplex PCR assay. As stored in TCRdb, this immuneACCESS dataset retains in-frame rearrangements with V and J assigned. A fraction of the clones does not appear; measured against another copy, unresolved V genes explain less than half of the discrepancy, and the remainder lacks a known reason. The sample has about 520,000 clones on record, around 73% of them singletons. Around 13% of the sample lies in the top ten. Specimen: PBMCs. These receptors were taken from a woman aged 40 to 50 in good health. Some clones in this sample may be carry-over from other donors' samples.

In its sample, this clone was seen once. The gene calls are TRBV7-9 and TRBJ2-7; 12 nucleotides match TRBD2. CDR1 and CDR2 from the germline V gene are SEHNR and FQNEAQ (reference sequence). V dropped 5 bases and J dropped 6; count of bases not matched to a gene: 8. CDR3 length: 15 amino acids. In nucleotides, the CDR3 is TGTGCCAGCAGCCTGACCGGACTAGCGGGATTCGAGCAGTACTTC. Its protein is CASSLTGLAGFEQYF.

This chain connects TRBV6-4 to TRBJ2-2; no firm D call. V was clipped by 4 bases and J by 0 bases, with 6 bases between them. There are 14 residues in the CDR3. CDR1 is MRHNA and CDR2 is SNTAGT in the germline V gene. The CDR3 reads CASSVNPNTGELFF. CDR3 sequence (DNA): TGTGCCAGCAGTGTCAACCCGAACACCGGGGAGCTGTTTTTT.